This T cell receptor (beta chain) was observed in a study of T cell changes during pregnancy in multiple sclerosis. TCRdb's table, derived via immunoSEQ multiplex PCR, lists solely in-frame clones and lacks some. The sample records around 72,000 clones, 91% being singletons. Germline CDR1 MDHEN, CDR2 SYDVKM. Losses at the gene ends were 1 base for V and 0 bases for J; bases not matched to a gene: 15. CDR3 length equals 19 residues. This TCR came from a female donor in good health, enrolled as a control in a pregnancy study. The material was peripheral blood, obtained in the third trimester of pregnancy. The chain is built from TRBV28 and TRBJ2-7, with 7 positions matching TRBD2. The CDR3 DNA reads as TGTGCCAGCAGTTTATACCCCGGCGGGGAGGGCGGGAGCTCCTACGAGCAGTACTTC. The encoded protein is CASSLYPGGEGGSSYEQYF.